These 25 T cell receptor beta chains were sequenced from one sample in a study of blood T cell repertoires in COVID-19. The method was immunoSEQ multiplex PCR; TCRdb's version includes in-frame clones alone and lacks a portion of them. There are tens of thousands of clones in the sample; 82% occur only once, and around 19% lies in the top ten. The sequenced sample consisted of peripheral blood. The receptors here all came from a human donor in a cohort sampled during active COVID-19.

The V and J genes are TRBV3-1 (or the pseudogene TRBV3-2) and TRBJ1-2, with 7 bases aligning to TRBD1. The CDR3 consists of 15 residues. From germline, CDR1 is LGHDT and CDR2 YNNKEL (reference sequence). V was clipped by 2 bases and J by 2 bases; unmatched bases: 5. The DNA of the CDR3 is TGTGCCAGCAGCCAACCGGGACAGTTAAACTATGGCTACACCTTC. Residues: CASSQPGQLNYGYTF.

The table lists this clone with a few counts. This chain's CDR3 is CASTGQVAEQYF. The DNA of the CDR3 is TGTGCCAGCACTGGACAGGTCGCGGAGCAGTACTTC. This chain uses TRBV21-1 with TRBJ2-7; the D call TRBD1 from the table was never checked on the DNA. TRBV21-1 is an annotated pseudogene. The CDR3 length is 12 residues.

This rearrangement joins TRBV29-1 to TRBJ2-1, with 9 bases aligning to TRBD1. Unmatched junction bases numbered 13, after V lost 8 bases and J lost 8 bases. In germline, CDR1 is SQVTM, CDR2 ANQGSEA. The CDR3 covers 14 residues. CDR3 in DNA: TGCAGCATCCCAGAGGAGACAGGGGGAGATGAGCAGTTCTTC. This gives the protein CSIPEETGGDEQFF.

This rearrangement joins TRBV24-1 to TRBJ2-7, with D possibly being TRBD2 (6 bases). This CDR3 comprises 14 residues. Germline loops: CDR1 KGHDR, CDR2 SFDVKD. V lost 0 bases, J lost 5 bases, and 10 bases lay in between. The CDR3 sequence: CATSDLRRGNEQYF. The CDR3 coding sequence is TGTGCCACCAGTGATTTGCGGAGGGGCAACGAGCAGTACTTC.

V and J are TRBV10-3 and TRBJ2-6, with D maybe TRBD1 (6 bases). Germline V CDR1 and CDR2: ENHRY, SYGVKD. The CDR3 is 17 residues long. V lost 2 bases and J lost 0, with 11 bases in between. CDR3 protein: CAISETGLNSGANVLTF. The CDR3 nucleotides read TGTGCCATCAGTGAGACAGGGCTAAACTCTGGGGCCAACGTCCTGACTTTC.

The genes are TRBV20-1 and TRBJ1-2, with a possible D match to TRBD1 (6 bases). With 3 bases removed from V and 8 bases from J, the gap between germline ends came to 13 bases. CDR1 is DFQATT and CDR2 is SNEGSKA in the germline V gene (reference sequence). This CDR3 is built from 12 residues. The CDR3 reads CSASLGASGYTF. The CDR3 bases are TGCAGTGCTAGTCTGGGGGCAAGCGGCTACACCTTC.

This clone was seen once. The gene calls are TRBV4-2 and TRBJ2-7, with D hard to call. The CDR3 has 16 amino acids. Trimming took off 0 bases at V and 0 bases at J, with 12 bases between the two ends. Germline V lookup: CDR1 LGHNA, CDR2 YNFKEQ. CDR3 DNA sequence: TGTGCCAGCAGCCAAGACTGGCTTGCTAGCTCCTACGAGCAGTACTTC. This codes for CASSQDWLASSYEQYF.

The CDR3 reads CASSLAGQGTHNEQFF. In DNA, the CDR3 is TGTGCCAGCAGCTTAGCTGGACAGGGAACCCACAATGAGCAGTTCTTC. V is TRBV11-3 and J is TRBJ2-1; 8 bases match TRBD1. CDR1 and CDR2 (germline): SGHNT, YENEEA. Trimming at V came to 1 base and at J to 5 bases, leaving 7 bases not matched to a gene. The CDR3 has 16 residues.

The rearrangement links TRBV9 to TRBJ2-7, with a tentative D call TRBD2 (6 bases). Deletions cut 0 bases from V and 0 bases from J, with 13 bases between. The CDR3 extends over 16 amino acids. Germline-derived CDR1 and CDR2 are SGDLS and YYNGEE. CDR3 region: CASSVGAGSSSYEQYF. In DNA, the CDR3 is TGTGCCAGCAGCGTAGGGGCGGGATCTAGCTCCTACGAGCAGTACTTC.

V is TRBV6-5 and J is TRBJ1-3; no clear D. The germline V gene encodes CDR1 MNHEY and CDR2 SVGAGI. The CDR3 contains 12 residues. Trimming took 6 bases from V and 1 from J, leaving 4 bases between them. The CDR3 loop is CASSQSGNTIYF. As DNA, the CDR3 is TGTGCCAGCAGCCAATCTGGAAACACCATATATTTT.

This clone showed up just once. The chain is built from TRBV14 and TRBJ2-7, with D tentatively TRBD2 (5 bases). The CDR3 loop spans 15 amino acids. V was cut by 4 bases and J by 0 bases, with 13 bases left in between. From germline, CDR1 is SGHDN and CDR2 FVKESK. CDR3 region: CASSPGGLTSYEQYF. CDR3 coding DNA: TGTGCCAGCAGCCCCGGAGGCCTCACCTCCTACGAGCAGTACTTC.

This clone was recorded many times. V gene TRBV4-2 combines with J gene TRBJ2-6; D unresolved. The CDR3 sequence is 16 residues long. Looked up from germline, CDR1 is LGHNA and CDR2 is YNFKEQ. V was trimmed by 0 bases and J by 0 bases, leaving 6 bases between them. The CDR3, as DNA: TGTGCCAGCAGCCAAGAAATAGCCTCTGGGGCCAACGTCCTGACTTTC. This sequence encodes CASSQEIASGANVLTF.

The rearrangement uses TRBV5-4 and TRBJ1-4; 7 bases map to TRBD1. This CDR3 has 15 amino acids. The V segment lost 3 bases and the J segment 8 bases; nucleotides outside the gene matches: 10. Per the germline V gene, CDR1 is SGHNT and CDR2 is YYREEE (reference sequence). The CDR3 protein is CASSSGQGGREKLFF. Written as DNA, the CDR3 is TGTGCCAGCAGCTCAGGGCAGGGGGGTCGGGAAAAACTGTTTTTT.

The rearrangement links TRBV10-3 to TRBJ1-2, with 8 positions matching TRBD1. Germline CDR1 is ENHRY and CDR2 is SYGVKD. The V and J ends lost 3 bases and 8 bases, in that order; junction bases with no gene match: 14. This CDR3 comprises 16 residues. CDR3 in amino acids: CAISEAGDRNLWGYTF. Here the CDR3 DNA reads TGTGCCATCAGTGAAGCCGGGGACAGGAATCTTTGGGGCTACACCTTC.

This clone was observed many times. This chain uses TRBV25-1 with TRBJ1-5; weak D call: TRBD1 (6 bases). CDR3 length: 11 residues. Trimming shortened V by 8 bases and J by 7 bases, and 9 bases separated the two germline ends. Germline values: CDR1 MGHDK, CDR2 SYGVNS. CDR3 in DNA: TGTGCCAGCGGACAGTCCCAGCCCCAGCATTTT. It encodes CASGQSQPQHF.

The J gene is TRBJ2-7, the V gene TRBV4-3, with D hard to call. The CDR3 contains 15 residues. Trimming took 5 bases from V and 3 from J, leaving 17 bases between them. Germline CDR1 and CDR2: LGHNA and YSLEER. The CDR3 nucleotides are TGCGCCAGCAGCTACGGCGTCTCGCCAGGCTACGAGCAGTACTTC. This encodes CASSYGVSPGYEQYF.

The DNA of the CDR3 is TGTGCCAGCAGTTCGGACAGGGGGATCACTGAAGCTTTCTTT. This sequence encodes CASSSDRGITEAFF. The V call is TRBV7-8, the J call TRBJ1-1, with TRBD1 matching over 10 bases. This CDR3 region has 14 residues. Germline lookup yields CDR1 SGHVS and CDR2 FQNEAQ. The J segment lost 4 bases and the V segment lost 6 bases, leaving 5 bases of the junction unmatched. The whole variable domain, remainder taken from reference TRBV7-8 and TRBJ1-1, is GAGVSQSPRYKVAKRGQDVALRCDPISGHVSLFWYQQALGQGPEFLTYFQNEAQLDKSGLPSDRFFAERPEGSVSTLKIQRTQQEDSAVYLCASSSDRGITEAFFGQGTRLTVV.

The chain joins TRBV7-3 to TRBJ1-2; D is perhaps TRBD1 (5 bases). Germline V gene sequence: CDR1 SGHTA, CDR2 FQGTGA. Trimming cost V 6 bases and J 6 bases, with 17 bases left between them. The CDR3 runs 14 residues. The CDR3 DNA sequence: TGTGCCAGCAGAGCGGGACCGAACTCGGATGGCTACACCTTC. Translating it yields CASRAGPNSDGYTF.

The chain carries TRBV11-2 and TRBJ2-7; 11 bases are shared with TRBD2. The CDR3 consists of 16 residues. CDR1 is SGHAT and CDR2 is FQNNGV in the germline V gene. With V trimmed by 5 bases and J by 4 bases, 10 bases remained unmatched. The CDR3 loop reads CASSPRLAGLSYEQYF. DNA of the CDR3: TGTGCCAGCAGCCCCCGACTAGCGGGGCTCTCGTACGAGCAGTACTTC.

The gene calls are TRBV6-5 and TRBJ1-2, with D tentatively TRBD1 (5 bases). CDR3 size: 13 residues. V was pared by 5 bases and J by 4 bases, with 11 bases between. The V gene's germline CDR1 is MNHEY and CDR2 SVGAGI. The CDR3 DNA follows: TGTGCCAGCAGTCCCCGGACACGCTATGGCTACACCTTC. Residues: CASSPRTRYGYTF.

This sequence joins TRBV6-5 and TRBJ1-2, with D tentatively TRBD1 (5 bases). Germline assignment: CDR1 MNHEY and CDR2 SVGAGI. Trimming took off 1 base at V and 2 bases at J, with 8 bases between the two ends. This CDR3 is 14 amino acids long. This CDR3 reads CASSYYGANYGYTF. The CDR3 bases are TGTGCCAGCAGTTACTATGGGGCAAACTATGGCTACACCTTC.

The CDR3 protein is CASSQGTGLDSGNTIYF. The CDR3 DNA reads TGTGCCAGCAGCCAAGGGACAGGGTTAGACTCTGGAAACACCATATATTTT. The J gene is TRBJ1-3, the V gene TRBV4-2; TRBD1 agrees at 8 bases. The V segment lost 1 base and the J segment 0 bases; nucleotides outside the gene matches: 5. The CDR3 sequence is 17 residues long. The V gene's germline CDR1 is LGHNA and CDR2 YNFKEQ.

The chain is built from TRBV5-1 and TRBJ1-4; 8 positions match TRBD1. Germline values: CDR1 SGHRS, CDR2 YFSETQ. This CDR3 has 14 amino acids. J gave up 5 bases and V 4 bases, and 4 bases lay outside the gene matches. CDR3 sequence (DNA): TGCGCCAGCAGCCTCCGGACAGGGAATGAAAAACTGTTTTTT. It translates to CASSLRTGNEKLFF. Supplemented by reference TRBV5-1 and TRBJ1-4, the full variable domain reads KAGVTQTPRYLIKTRGQQVTLSCSPISGHRSVSWYQQTPGQGLQFLFEYFSETQRNKGNFPGRFSGRQFSNSRSEMNVSTLELGDSALYLCASSLRTGNEKLFFGSGTQLSVL.

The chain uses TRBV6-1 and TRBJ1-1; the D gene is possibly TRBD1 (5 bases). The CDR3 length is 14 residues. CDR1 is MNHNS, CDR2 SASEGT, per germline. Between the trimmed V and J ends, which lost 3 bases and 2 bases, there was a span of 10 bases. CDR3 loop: CASSEARGNTEAFF. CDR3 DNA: TGTGCCAGCAGTGAGGCTAGGGGTAACACTGAAGCTTTCTTT.

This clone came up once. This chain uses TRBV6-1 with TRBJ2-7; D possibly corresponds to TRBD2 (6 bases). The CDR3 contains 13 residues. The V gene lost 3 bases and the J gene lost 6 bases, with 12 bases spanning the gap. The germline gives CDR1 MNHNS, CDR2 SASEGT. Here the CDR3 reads CASSDGGGGEQYF. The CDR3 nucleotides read TGTGCCAGCAGTGATGGGGGAGGCGGCGAGCAGTACTTC.